This T cell receptor beta chain is drawn from a study of blood T cells in healthy people across ages. Whenever a sample was processed, at least 6.5 million PBMCs were isolated. Study outcomes and limitations: Investigators viewed diversity estimates from one million T cells as underestimates, the study reported. Strong correlation linked observed beta diversity and percent naive T cells.

Alongside a J-beta primer mix, a sample-barcoded 5' primer served in a second PCR lasting about 7 to 12 cycles. Sequencing yielded, for each sample, at least 2.5 million paired-end reads carrying CDR3. TCRdb re-derived calls from the 5' RACE reads in MiXCR, one entry per CDR3 protein. The top ten hold over 15% of the sample, which has about 1 million distinct CDR3 sequences, around 45% seen once. This CDR3 is 19 amino acids long. V was clipped by 7 bases and J by 0 bases, with 22 bases between them. CDR1 MGHDK and CDR2 SYGVNS come from the germline V gene. As for this clonotype: No antigen is known for it.

The source is a woman aged 60-75 years in good health. The chain employs TRBV25-1 and TRBJ2-6; D possibly corresponds to TRBD1 (6 bases). Sequences were obtained from blood. DNA of the CDR3: TGTGCCAGCACCTCCCCACAGGGTAGCCACGTCTCTGGGGCCAACGTCCTGACTTTC. Its translation is CASTSPQGSHVSGANVLTF.